This T cell receptor beta chain came from a study of post-analysis software for immune sequencing data (dated by TCRdb to 2014 to 2015). Regarding the study in general: Recorded disease courses included relapsing-remitting, secondary progressive and progressive-relapsing multiple sclerosis, with some patients lacking subtype annotation. The patient repertoires were set against around eleven previously published healthy control repertoires from donors whose ages ranged from roughly 6 to 27 years. A subset of samples was prepared in parallel using single-end sample barcoding, then pooled and co-amplified after Illumina adapter ligation. Beyond this particular receptor, the publication reports: Normalized Chao1 diversity was significantly lower in multiple sclerosis patients than controls, suggesting substantial peripheral T-cell clonal expansion. About 5 TRBV segments, including TRBV5-6, TRBV5-1 and TRBV20-1, were significantly more frequent in patients than controls. The multiple sclerosis patient group was slightly younger than the control group. Direct clustering with F measure showed strong co-clustering of samples prepared in the same batch, prompting a batch-effect correction.

To demonstrate the VDJtools post-analysis software, TCR beta repertoires were profiled from the peripheral blood of about 13 young patients with multiple sclerosis. Multiple sclerosis patients were children and adolescents aged about 6 to 17 years. Comments on this clonotype: Its antigen is currently not known. A read error may produce the germline difference seen at one junction end.

Taken from cysteine to phenylalanine, the CDR3 has 14 residues. The kept DNA is CDR3 alone, 42 bases in frame from the first base. CDR1 and CDR2 were assigned from the germline V gene as KGHSH and LQKENI. Libraries were built with PCR. Sequencing relied on an Illumina HiSeq 2500. To reduce PCR and sequencing biases, unique molecular identifiers were built into the TCR beta cDNA libraries. Every 1 to 10 million input T cells yielded 500,000 or so cDNA molecules, meaning each molecule approximated one T cell. The patient libraries were prepared and sequenced using the same protocol as the earlier healthy control dataset. Samples belonging to the same batch were prepared together, multiplexed and sequenced on a shared HiSeq lane. On the study's bioinformatics: MIGEC handled the raw barcoded reads, throwing out single-read molecular identifier groups before consensus assembly and CDR3 extraction. Clonotype tables were post-analysed with VDJtools, and diversity was normalized by down-sampling all datasets to the smallest sample size. Repertoire overlap clustering matched CDR3 amino acid but not nucleotide sequences to correct batch-related cross-sample contamination. Starting from the raw public reads, TCRdb applied fastp trimming at Q25, assembled clones with MiXCR and retained in-frame beta chains. Records with the same CDR3 protein are collapsed into one entry carrying the most frequent genes and DNA. None of the V and J calls come from the authors' own analysis; TCRdb made them. This sample gives around 400,000 distinct CDR3 sequences in total; over 30% of them show up just once. In total, the top ten clones hold 6.5% to 8% of the sample.

Sequenced: blood. This receptor was obtained from a girl aged 2 to 10 with multiple sclerosis. Recombination linked TRBV18 to TRBJ2-5, with 7 bases in between that match TRBD1. The CDR3 protein is CASSPTGFQETQCF. The DNA sequence is given as TGTGCCAGCTCACCGACAGGGTTCCAAGAGACCCAGTGCTTC.